This T cell receptor (beta chain) was recorded in a study of blood T cells in healthy people across ages. A sample-barcoded 5' primer and a J-beta primer mix were used in a second PCR of roughly 6 to 11 cycles. In TCRdb, the 5' RACE reads were re-called with MiXCR into one record per CDR3 protein. The sample holds roughly 680,000 distinct CDR3 sequences, 45% to 60% seen once. Findings of the study overall: Not knowing donor CMV status may have confounded expanded clonotype changes. Fewer expanded clones and more diversity marked long-lived versus aged donors.

V shed 6 bases and J 6 bases; nucleotides not matched to a gene: 8. The CDR3 has 12 amino acids. In germline, CDR1 is DFQATT, CDR2 SNEGSKA (reference sequence). To note about this clonotype: Its cognate antigen is unknown.

Sequencing was performed on blood. The receptor was isolated from a woman aged 80 or over in good health. V is TRBV20-1 and J is TRBJ2-7, with 7 nucleotides matching TRBD1. Here the CDR3 reads CSAPQGDSEQYF. Written as DNA, the CDR3 is TGCAGTGCCCCCCAAGGGGACAGCGAGCAGTACTTC.